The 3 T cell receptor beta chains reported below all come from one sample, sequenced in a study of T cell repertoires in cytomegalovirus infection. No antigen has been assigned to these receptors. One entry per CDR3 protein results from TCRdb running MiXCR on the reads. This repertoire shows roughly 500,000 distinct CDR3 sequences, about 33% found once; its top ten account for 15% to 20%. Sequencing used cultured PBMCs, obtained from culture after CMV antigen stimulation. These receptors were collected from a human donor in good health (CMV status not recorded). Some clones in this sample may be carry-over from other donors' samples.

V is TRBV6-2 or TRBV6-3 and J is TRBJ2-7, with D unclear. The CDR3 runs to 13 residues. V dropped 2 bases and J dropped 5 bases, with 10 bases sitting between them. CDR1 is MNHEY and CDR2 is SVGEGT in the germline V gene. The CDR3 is CASSYLLFNEQYF. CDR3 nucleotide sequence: TGTGCCAGCAGTTACCTACTCTTCAACGAGCAGTACTTC.

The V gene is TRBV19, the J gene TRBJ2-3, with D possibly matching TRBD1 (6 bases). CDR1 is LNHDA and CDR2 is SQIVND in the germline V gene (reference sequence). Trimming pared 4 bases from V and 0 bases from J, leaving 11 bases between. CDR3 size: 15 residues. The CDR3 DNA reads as TGTGCCAGTAGTACCTCGGGGACAAGCACAGATACGCAGTATTTT. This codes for CASSTSGTSTDTQYF.

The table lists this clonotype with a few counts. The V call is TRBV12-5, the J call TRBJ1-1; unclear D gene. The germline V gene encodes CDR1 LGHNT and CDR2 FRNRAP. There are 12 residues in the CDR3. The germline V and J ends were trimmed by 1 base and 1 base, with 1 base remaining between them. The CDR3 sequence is CASGLENTEAFF. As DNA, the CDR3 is TGTGCTAGTGGTTTGGAGAACACTGAAGCTTTCTTT.